This entry concerns a single T cell receptor beta chain. The data originate from a study of blood T cell repertoires in COVID-19. As for the study in general: From the United States, Italy and Spain came samples of acute and convalescent COVID-19.

The table came from immunoSEQ multiplex PCR; TCRdb's copy has only in-frame clones and leaves some out. Of 90,000 or so clones listed, 70% to 90% are singletons. The germline V gene encodes CDR1 MNHEY and CDR2 SVGAGI. Trimming left V 6 bases short and J 5 bases short, with 13 bases between. This CDR3 comprises 13 residues. This chain uses TRBV6-5 with TRBJ1-1, with D perhaps matching TRBD1 (5 bases). The specimen sequenced was peripheral blood. This TCR was sampled from a man older than 75 with active or convalescent COVID-19. The CDR3: CASSRLDSTEAFF. In DNA form, the CDR3 reads TGTGCCAGCAGCCGCCTCGACAGTACTGAAGCTTTCTTT.